The T cell receptor beta chain under discussion was sequenced for a study of PD-1 blockade in classical Hodgkin lymphoma. Study-wide background: Nivolumab was given intravenously to patients at 3 mg/kg every 2 weeks.

Each patient experienced a relapse that followed autologous stem cell transplantation, and brentuximab vedotin exposure varied. Study-wide results and limits: Relative to healthy donors, newly diagnosed patients reportedly had lower baseline TCR diversity, which was reported as lower still in relapsed/refractory patients. Compared with baseline, CD4+ but not CD8+ TCR diversity had risen significantly by C4D1. Patients with a complete response exhibited baseline diversity comparable to newly diagnosed patients.

Comments on this clone: Its antigen is undetermined.

Profiling relied on immunoSEQ multiplex PCR, and the TCRdb table lists in-frame clones only, not all of them. Here the sample spans around 20,000 clones, more than 80% being singletons. The material sequenced was peripheral blood mononuclear cells (PBMCs), taken before the second cycle of nivolumab. The sequence came from a human donor with classical Hodgkin lymphoma.

CDR3: CASSPTIQGRTEAFF. DNA of the CDR3: TGTGCCAGCAGTCCTACTATACAGGGAAGAACTGAAGCTTTCTTT. V usage is TRBV2 and J usage is TRBJ1-1, with D perhaps TRBD1 (6 bases). The CDR3 length is 15 residues. Trimming pared 5 bases from V and 5 bases from J, leaving 18 bases between. The germline V gene encodes CDR1 SNHLY and CDR2 FYNNEI. The entire variable domain, with the rest obtained from reference TRBV2 and TRBJ1-1, is as follows: EPEVTQTPSHQVTQMGQEVILRCVPISNHLYFYWYRQILGQKVEFLVSFYNNEISEKSEIFDDQFSVERPDGSNFTLKIRSTKLEDSAMYFCASSPTIQGRTEAFFGQGTRLTVV.